Each of the 25 T cell receptor beta chains below was sequenced from the same sample in a study of shared clonotypes between healthy human individuals. Only in-frame clones appear in the TCRdb table, and some are missing; sequencing was by immunoSEQ multiplex PCR. The sample carries approximately 2.5 million clones, more than 85% recorded once. Sequencing used naive CD4+ T cells from PBMCs. Subset denoted: CD45RA+ positively selected. The receptors come from a man between 18 and 29 years old in good health. Some clones in this sample may be carry-over from other donors' samples.

This rearrangement joins TRBV15 to TRBJ2-3; no clear D gene. This CDR3 has 14 amino acids. Germline CDR1 reads LNHNV; CDR2 reads YYDKDF (reference sequence). Trimming removed 8 bases at V and 4 bases at J, with 16 bases between. The CDR3 sequence: CATRSWSDSDTQYF. The CDR3 region has the DNA TGTGCCACCCGGAGTTGGTCCGATTCAGATACGCAGTATTTT. Full variable domain (outside the CDR3, taken from reference TRBV15 and TRBJ2-3): DAMVIQNPRYQVTQFGKPVTLSCSQTLNHNVMYWYQQKSSQAPKLLFHYYDKDFNNEADTPDNFQSRRPNTSFCFLDIRSPGLGDTAMYLCATRSWSDSDTQYFGPGTRLTVL.

The genes are TRBV5-1 and TRBJ2-7, with D uncertain. Looked up from germline, CDR1 is SGHRS and CDR2 is YFSETQ. The length of the CDR3 is 13 residues. The V end lost 4 bases, the J end lost 4 bases, and 12 bases lay between the germline ends. The DNA for the CDR3 is TGCGCCAGCAGCCAACTTTTCGGTTACGAGCAGTACTTC. It codes for CASSQLFGYEQYF. Combining the CDR3 with reference TRBV5-1 and TRBJ2-7 gives the whole variable domain KAGVTQTPRYLIKTRGQQVTLSCSPISGHRSVSWYQQTPGQGLQFLFEYFSETQRNKGNFPGRFSGRQFSNSRSEMNVSTLELGDSALYLCASSQLFGYEQYFGPGTRLTVT.

About this clone itself: The sample holds other DNA sequences that translate to the same CDR3. The chain couples TRBV18 to TRBJ2-7; 8 bases agree with TRBD1. V trimming: 3 bases; J trimming: 3 bases; junction bases outside the gene matches: 4. Germline CDR1 is KGHSH and CDR2 is LQKENI. The length of the CDR3 is 14 residues. The CDR3 spells CASSPAGTGYEQYF. The DNA of the CDR3 is TGTGCCAGCTCACCCGCCGGGACAGGCTACGAGCAGTACTTC.

This chain uses TRBV5-1 with TRBJ1-2; 8 nucleotides agree with TRBD1. Germline V gives CDR1 SGHRS, CDR2 YFSETQ. The V segment lost 4 bases and the J segment 3 bases; nucleotides outside the gene matches: 5. This CDR3 has 14 amino acids. CDR3 in amino acids: CASSLSGQDYGYTF. The CDR3 DNA reads TGCGCCAGCAGCCTTTCGGGACAGGACTATGGCTACACCTTC.

This clone was seen just once. The rearrangement links TRBV5-1 to TRBJ1-4; no clear D gene. In germline, CDR1 is SGHRS, CDR2 YFSETQ. Trimming left V 0 bases short and J 4 bases short, with 10 bases between. The CDR3 loop spans 15 amino acids. The CDR3 DNA sequence: TGCGCCAGCAGCTTGGAAGGGTCGGGTAATGAAAAACTGTTTTTT. Its translation: CASSLEGSGNEKLFF.

Here the CDR3 DNA reads TGCGCCAGCAGCCAAAATGACAGGCCCTCCTACAATGAGCAGTTCTTC. Its protein product is CASSQNDRPSYNEQFF. The chain couples TRBV4-3 to TRBJ2-1; possible D gene TRBD1, 6 bases. The CDR3 runs 16 residues. V gave up 2 bases and J gave up 0 bases, with 11 bases separating them. Germline V CDR1 and CDR2: LGHNA, YSLEER.

This clone has only a few counts. This chain uses TRBV2 with TRBJ1-1, with 7 bases matching TRBD1. The CDR3 consists of 18 residues. Looked up from germline, CDR1 is SNHLY and CDR2 is FYNNEI. Trimming took 4 bases from V and 5 from J; bases not matched to a gene: 19. In nucleotides, the CDR3 is TGTGCCAGCAGTGCACGACAGGGCCAGGCGGGGCTTGGGACTGAAGCTTTCTTT. Its translation is CASSARQGQAGLGTEAFF.

This clone has a single count. The chain uses TRBV7-9 and TRBJ2-3, with D possibly being TRBD2 (5 bases). This CDR3 comprises 15 residues. The V end was cut by 5 bases, the J end by 0 bases, with 12 bases between. Germline V lookup: CDR1 SEHNR, CDR2 FQNEAQ (reference sequence). CDR3 sequence reads: CASSASGGSTDTQYF. The CDR3, as DNA: TGTGCCAGCAGCGCGAGTGGCGGGAGCACAGATACGCAGTATTTT.

The rearrangement joins TRBV5-1 to TRBJ2-7; 13 bases agree with TRBD2. V lost 4 bases, J lost 7 bases, and 8 bases stayed unmatched. There are 15 residues in the CDR3. Looked up from germline, CDR1 is SGHRS and CDR2 is YFSETQ. The CDR3 sequence is CASSLGLAGVGEQYF. DNA for the CDR3: TGCGCCAGCAGCCTCGGACTAGCGGGAGTGGGGGAGCAGTACTTC.

The rearrangement links TRBV5-1 to TRBJ2-6; TRBD1 is a possible D gene (6 bases). CDR1 and CDR2 from the germline V gene are SGHRS and YFSETQ. V shed 3 bases and J shed 2 bases, with 9 bases lying between them. The CDR3 consists of 15 residues. CDR3 coding DNA: TGCGCCAGCAGCTCAGGGGTGACTGGGGCCAACGTCCTGACTTTC. This gives the protein CASSSGVTGANVLTF.

The chain's CDR3 is CASTDRERQETQYF. The CDR3 region has the DNA TGTGCCAGCACCGACAGGGAGAGACAAGAGACCCAGTACTTC. V and J are TRBV6-6 and TRBJ2-5, with TRBD1 identical over 7 bases. CDR1 and CDR2 (germline): MNHNY, SVGAGI (reference sequence). CDR3 length equals 14 residues. The ends lost 7 bases at V and 2 bases at J; junction bases unmatched: 7.

This clone has just one count. The J gene is TRBJ2-2, the V gene TRBV28, with 10 bases lining up with TRBD1. This CDR3 region has 17 residues. Germline lookup yields CDR1 MDHEN and CDR2 SYDVKM. V shed 6 bases, J shed 7 bases, and the junction held 14 bases outside the gene matches. The DNA for the CDR3 is TGTGCCAGCAGATCCGACAGGGGGCGCGAGTTTGGCGGGGAGCTGTTTTTT. Translation: CASRSDRGREFGGELFF.

The chain uses TRBV28 and TRBJ1-4, with 10 bases fitting TRBD1. The germline CDR1 and CDR2 sequences are MDHEN and SYDVKM. V lost 10 bases, J lost 10 bases, and 12 bases stayed unmatched. CDR3 length: 14 residues. The CDR3 region has the DNA TGTGCCACTTGGGACAGGGGCGGGGAGGGAAAACTGTTTTTT. Protein product: CATWDRGGEGKLFF.

The genes are TRBV9 and TRBJ2-2, with 13 bases matching TRBD2. This CDR3 has 15 residues. V lost 4 bases and J lost 7; bases outside the gene matches: 4. In germline, CDR1 is SGDLS, CDR2 YYNGEE. The CDR3 here is CASSTRTSGSGELFF. The CDR3 bases are TGTGCCAGCAGCACCCGGACTAGCGGGAGCGGGGAGCTGTTTTTT.

The rearrangement uses TRBV5-1 and TRBJ2-5; 7 nucleotides agree with TRBD1. V trimming: 5 bases; J trimming: 1 base; junction bases outside the gene matches: 8. Looked up from germline, CDR1 is SGHRS and CDR2 is YFSETQ. The CDR3 runs 15 residues. This CDR3 reads CASSRTGESQETQYF. CDR3 coding DNA: TGCGCCAGCAGTCGCACAGGGGAGTCCCAAGAGACCCAGTACTTC. The full variable domain, its missing parts supplied by reference TRBV5-1 and TRBJ2-5, is KAGVTQTPRYLIKTRGQQVTLSCSPISGHRSVSWYQQTPGQGLQFLFEYFSETQRNKGNFPGRFSGRQFSNSRSEMNVSTLELGDSALYLCASSRTGESQETQYFGPGTRLLVL.

J is TRBJ2-7 and V is TRBV7-8; TRBD2 matches at 8 bases. The germline CDR1 and CDR2 sequences are SGHVS and FQNEAQ. The trim removed 5 bases at V and 0 bases at J, leaving 3 bases unmatched. The CDR3 has 14 residues. The DNA of the CDR3 is TGTGCCAGCAGCCCTACTAGCGGCTCCTACGAGCAGTACTTC. This translates into CASSPTSGSYEQYF.

This rearrangement joins TRBV5-1 to TRBJ2-2; D is unclear. The V gene lost 2 bases and the J gene lost 1 base, with 9 bases spanning the gap. Germline V gene sequence: CDR1 SGHRS, CDR2 YFSETQ. CDR3 length equals 15 residues. The CDR3: CASSFSTLNTGELFF. CDR3 nucleotide sequence: TGCGCCAGCAGCTTCTCGACTCTGAACACCGGGGAGCTGTTTTTT.

This chain links TRBV6-1 with TRBJ2-7; no reliable D call. CDR1 and CDR2 (germline): MNHNS, SASEGT. This CDR3 contains 15 residues. The V end was cut by 2 bases, the J end by 3 bases, with 14 bases between. The chain's CDR3 is CASSEPPRRVYEQYF. The DNA for the CDR3 is TGTGCCAGCAGTGAACCCCCACGCCGGGTCTACGAGCAGTACTTC.

The chain links TRBV2 to TRBJ1-1; no clear D gene. CDR3 length equals 13 residues. V gave up 6 bases and J gave up 3 bases, with 11 bases separating them. In germline, CDR1 is SNHLY, CDR2 FYNNEI. DNA of the CDR3: TGTGCCAGCAGAGTTACGGGTTACACTGAAGCTTTCTTT. Amino acid sequence: CASRVTGYTEAFF.

This chain joins TRBV5-6 and TRBJ2-7; D might be TRBD2 (5 bases). The CDR3 is 14 residues long. Germline V gene sequence: CDR1 SGHDT, CDR2 YYEEEE. Trimming took 4 bases from V and 4 from J, leaving 15 bases between them. CDR3 in amino acids: CASSMNLGSYEQYF. Written as DNA, the CDR3 is TGTGCCAGCAGCATGAACCTGGGGAGTTACGAGCAGTACTTC.

V gene TRBV6-1 combines with J gene TRBJ1-5; unclear D gene. The length of the CDR3 is 16 residues. With 4 bases removed from V and 5 bases from J, the gap between germline ends came to 18 bases. CDR1 and CDR2 (germline): MNHNS, SASEGT. For the CDR3, the DNA is TGTGCCAGCAGTGGTCAGGATTCCCGATGGGATCAGCCCCAGCATTTT. As protein: CASSGQDSRWDQPQHF.

V usage is TRBV27 and J usage is TRBJ2-7; 8 nucleotides line up with TRBD1. J lost 6 bases, V lost 4 bases, and 11 bases had no gene match. Germline CDR1 reads MNHEY; CDR2 reads SMNVEV (reference sequence). The CDR3 covers 15 residues. DNA of the CDR3: TGTGCCAGCAGTTACGCTCCAGGGGGCACGAGCGAGCAGTACTTC. Translating gives CASSYAPGGTSEQYF.

This rearrangement joins TRBV27 to TRBJ2-1; 12 bases are a match to TRBD1. The trim removed 7 bases at V and 2 bases at J, leaving 15 bases unmatched. The CDR3 contains 19 residues. CDR1 and CDR2 from the germline V gene are MNHEY and SMNVEV (reference sequence). CDR3 in amino acids: CASTLGDRGLPVPYNEQFF. Here the CDR3 DNA reads TGTGCCAGCACCTTAGGGGACAGGGGGCTACCGGTTCCCTACAATGAGCAGTTCTTC.

A few counts support this clone. Different DNA sequences within this sample yield the same CDR3. The V gene is TRBV28, the J gene TRBJ1-2; D remains unclear. The CDR3 length is 11 residues. V dropped 4 bases and J dropped 3 bases, with 3 bases sitting between them. Germline V gene data show CDR1 as MDHEN and CDR2 as SYDVKM. The CDR3 here is CASSSYYGYTF. Here the CDR3 DNA reads TGTGCCAGCAGTTCCTACTATGGCTACACCTTC.

V usage is TRBV5-6 and J usage is TRBJ1-2; unclear D gene. Trimming cost V 4 bases and J 9 bases, with 13 bases left between them. The CDR3 covers 12 residues. Looked up from germline, CDR1 is SGHDT and CDR2 is YYEEEE. The CDR3 spells CASSLESRRYTF. The CDR3 nucleotides read TGTGCCAGCAGCCTCGAGAGCAGACGCTACACCTTC.